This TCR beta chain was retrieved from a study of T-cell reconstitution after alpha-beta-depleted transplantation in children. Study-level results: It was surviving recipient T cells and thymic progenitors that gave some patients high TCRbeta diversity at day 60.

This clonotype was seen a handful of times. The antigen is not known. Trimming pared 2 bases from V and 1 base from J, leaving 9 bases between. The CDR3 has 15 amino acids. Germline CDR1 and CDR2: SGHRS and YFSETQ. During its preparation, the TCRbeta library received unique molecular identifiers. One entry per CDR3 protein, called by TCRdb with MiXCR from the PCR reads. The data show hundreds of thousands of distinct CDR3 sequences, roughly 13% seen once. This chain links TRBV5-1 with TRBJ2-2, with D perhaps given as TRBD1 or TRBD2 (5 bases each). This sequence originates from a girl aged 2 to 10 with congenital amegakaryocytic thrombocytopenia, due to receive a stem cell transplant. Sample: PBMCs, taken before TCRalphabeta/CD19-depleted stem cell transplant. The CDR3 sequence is CASSLEGRNTGELFF. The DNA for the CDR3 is TGCGCCAGCAGCTTAGAGGGGCGGAACACCGGGGAGCTGTTTTTT.